This entry describes one TCR beta chain. Sequencing relied on a cDNA template that was reverse transcribed from extracted RNA. Produced via immunoSEQ multiplex PCR; TCRdb's table is partial and in-frame only. The data show roughly 100,000 clones, roughly 46% seen once. V lost 5 bases, J lost 1 base, and 2 bases stayed unmatched. Per the germline V gene, CDR1 is GTSNPN and CDR2 is SVGIG (reference sequence). The CDR3 length is 13 residues. This entry belongs to a study of CD8+ T cells in alopecia areata. Treatment given: oral pan-JAK inhibitor, 5-10 mg twice daily. In alopecia areata patients, both lesional scalp punch biopsies and peripheral blood were collected.

The chain carries TRBV30 and TRBJ2-1; TRBD2 matches at 7 bases. Specimen: CD8+ T cells sorted from blood, collected at week 24, from a patient treated with tofacitinib. The clonotype originates from a human donor with alopecia areata. CDR3 sequence (DNA): TGTGCCTGGGAAGCGGGATCCTACAATGAGCAGTTCTTC. This gives the protein CAWEAGSYNEQFF.